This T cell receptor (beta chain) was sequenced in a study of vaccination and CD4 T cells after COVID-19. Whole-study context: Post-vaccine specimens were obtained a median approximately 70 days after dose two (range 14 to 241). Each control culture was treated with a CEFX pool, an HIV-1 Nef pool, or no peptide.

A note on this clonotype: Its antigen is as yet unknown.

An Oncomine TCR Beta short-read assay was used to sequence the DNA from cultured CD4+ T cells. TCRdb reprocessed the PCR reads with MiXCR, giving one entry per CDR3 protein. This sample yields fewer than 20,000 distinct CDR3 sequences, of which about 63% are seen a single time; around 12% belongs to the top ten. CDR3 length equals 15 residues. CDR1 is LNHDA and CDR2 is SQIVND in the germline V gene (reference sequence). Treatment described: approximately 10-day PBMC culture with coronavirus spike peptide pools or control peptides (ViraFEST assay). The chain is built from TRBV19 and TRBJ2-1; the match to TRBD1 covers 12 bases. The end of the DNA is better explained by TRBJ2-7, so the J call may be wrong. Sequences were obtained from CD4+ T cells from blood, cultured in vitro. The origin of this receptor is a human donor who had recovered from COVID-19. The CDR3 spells CASSTGDRGHHEQYF. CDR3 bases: TGTGCCAGTAGTACGGGGGACAGGGGGCACCACGAGCAGTACTTC.